These T cell receptor beta chains were read from a single sample in a study of CD8+ T cells in alopecia areata. Only in-frame clones appear in the TCRdb table, and some are missing; sequencing was by immunoSEQ multiplex PCR. The data show 190,000 or so clones, 45% to 75% seen once. Source: CD4+ T cells sorted from blood, taken at week 4, from a patient treated with tofacitinib. These receptors originate from a human donor with alopecia areata. The conserved cysteine and the conserved F or W are not part of the CDR3 here.

V gene	J gene	CDR3 protein
TRBV2	TRBJ1-2	ASSEVTGDYGYT
TRBV29-1	TRBJ2-5	SVAPRETQY
TRBV7-9	TRBJ1-6	ASSRTGVNSPLH
TRBV30	TRBJ1-2	AWNIVRSGYGYT
TRBV2	TRBJ2-7	ASSAGTGYNEQY
TRBV7-9	TRBJ2-1	ASSPFGSYNEQF
TRBV29-1	TRBJ1-2	SVTRDRGAYGYT
TRBV6-5	TRBJ2-3	ASSMGPGDTQY
TRBV25-1	TRBJ1-4	ASSAGGPNEKLF
TRBV27	TRBJ2-6	ASSLQGPSGANVLT
TRBV28	TRBJ2-5	ASSFGLAGRETQY
TRBV30	TRBJ1-6	AWNLQGTPLH
TRBV5-1	TRBJ2-6	ASSAGQGPSDSGANVLT
TRBV5-4	TRBJ2-5	ASSLVSTQETQY
TRBV28	TRBJ1-5	ASSFGTGAQPQH
TRBV4-1	TRBJ2-7	ASSQSIRDKSIYEQY
TRBV30	TRBJ1-2	AWTFSGQGTYGYT
TRBV5-1	TRBJ2-5	ASSLQGSKETQY
TRBV11-2	TRBJ2-3	ASSGRLGLTDTQY
TRBV27	TRBJ1-1	ASSLRGLNTEAF
TRBV4-1	TRBJ1-2	ASSQPGTGDGYT
TRBV2	TRBJ1-1	ASMWSQNTEAF
TRBV2	TRBJ2-3	ASSGKDTQY
TRBV5-1	TRBJ1-1	ASSATGDTEAF
TRBV5-1	TRBJ2-2	ASSFTGSNTGELF
TRBV9	TRBJ2-6	ASERASGANVLT
TRBV18	TRBJ2-5	ASGRRRGLQETQY
TRBV30	TRBJ1-6	AWSGKAVLDSPLH
TRBV2	TRBJ2-1	ASSGGGLGTRYNEQF
TRBV2	TRBJ2-2	ASNPTNTGELF
TRBV29-1	TRBJ2-7	SVEVSSVEQY
TRBV2	TRBJ1-1	ASSVQTLGYTEAF
TRBV4-1	TRBJ2-3	ASSQDRPRTSGDSTDTQY
TRBV5-1	TRBJ2-2	ASSLLGGELF
TRBV25-1	TRBJ1-1	ASSEYSDRGTEAF
TRBV5-6	TRBJ1-1	ASSLKRMNTEAF
TRBV11-3	TRBJ2-5	ASSLEGGGPGETQY
TRBV5-4	TRBJ1-5	ASSLDANQPQH
TRBV28	TRBJ2-7	ASSLVYEQY
TRBV29-1	TRBJ2-3	SSETGDTQY
TRBV29-1	TRBJ1-2	SVEHGAYGYT
TRBV30	TRBJ1-2	AWTRINYGYT
TRBV7-9	TRBJ2-7	ASSWDRETYEQY
TRBV4-3	TRBJ2-3	ASSQVWGSTDTQY
TRBV5-1	TRBJ2-5	ASSLFGLQETQY